Listed below are T cell receptor beta chains from one sample, sequenced in a study of blood T cell repertoires in COVID-19. Data came from immunoSEQ multiplex PCR; TCRdb stores just in-frame clones and leaves some out. In the table there are some 17,000 clones, 89% of which are singletons. The sequencing input was peripheral blood. The receptors were sampled from a man aged 55-75 years with active COVID-19. Each CDR3 is given without its conserved first and last residue.

v_call	j_call	cdr3_aa
TRBV5-1	TRBJ1-1	ASSGGGDRAF
TRBV2	TRBJ1-2	ASSVIQGEHGYT
TRBV11-2	TRBJ1-4	ASSLGGGWNEKLF
TRBV2	TRBJ2-3	ASSPSGGVGTQY
TRBV6-2/TRBV6-3	TRBJ2-7	ASSRTGGNYEQY
TRBV7-2	TRBJ2-3	ASSLTWGSILTDTQY
TRBV19	TRBJ1-5	ASSPFGGSNQPQH
TRBV5-6	TRBJ1-2	ASSSVNEGYGYT
TRBV4-1	TRBJ2-3	ASSQDRPGSSTDTQY
TRBV20-1	TRBJ2-7	SASLAGRTYEQY
TRBV6-2/TRBV6-3	TRBJ2-7	ASSWTGKGDYEQY
TRBV19	TRBJ2-7	ASSIGGGASYEQY
TRBV6-5	TRBJ1-3	ASGGLSGNTIY
TRBV19	TRBJ2-6	ASSRRRGHGANVLT
TRBV6-5	TRBJ2-7	ASILAGAGEQY
TRBV5-1	TRBJ1-4	ASSPDRPNEKLF
TRBV11-2	TRBJ2-4	ASSWQDIQY
TRBV7-9	TRBJ2-7	ASSSISGTGDEQY
TRBV14	TRBJ2-5	ASSQSPVGLQETQY
TRBV10-3	TRBJ2-7	AITTLGGYEQY
TRBV6-2/TRBV6-3	TRBJ2-7	ASSRTSGSYEQY
TRBV18	TRBJ2-6	ASSPSGGGAGANVLT
TRBV5-1	TRBJ1-2	ASSLGQTYYGYT
TRBV19	TRBJ1-5	ASSRTPSGNQPQH
TRBV7-9	TRBJ1-4	ASSQRTGGAVTNEKLF
TRBV19	TRBJ1-5	ASSTMADSNQPQH
TRBV27	TRBJ2-7	ASRESSGSSYEQY
TRBV4-1	TRBJ2-5	ASSLEWRGTQY
TRBV7-9	TRBJ2-1	ASSSSYRGNEQF
TRBV4-3	TRBJ2-7	ASSFGTPSPYEQY
TRBV29-1	TRBJ2-7	SVDGLNPYEQY
TRBV2	TRBJ1-1	ASSAIRYEAF
TRBV28	TRBJ1-6	ASSQGARIISPLH
TRBV5-1	TRBJ1-1	ASSLIGRVTEAF
TRBV7-8	TRBJ2-3	ASTRTSPASTDTQY
TRBV15	TRBJ2-6	ATSSHRSAANVLT
TRBV5-6	TRBJ2-5	ASSPWVRGRETQY
TRBV2	TRBJ2-2	ASNRGSRAGELF
TRBV10-3	TRBJ2-5	AISELAGAGETQY
TRBV18	TRBJ2-6	ASSPAGVSSGANVLT
TRBV30	TRBJ2-1	AWGAGASSYNEQF
TRBV5-8	TRBJ1-2	ASSLKARRYGYT
TRBV13	TRBJ2-7	ASSQGSSNYEQY
TRBV5-1	TRBJ2-6	ASSSSLDSSGANVLT
TRBV2	TRBJ1-4	ASSLDTAEKLF
TRBV12-2	TRBJ2-5	ASRRTGSETQY
TRBV5-1	TRBJ2-3	ASSSRTGGADTQY
TRBV7-2	TRBJ2-7	ASGKTAYYEQY
TRBV16	TRBJ1-6	ASSPTTGKLH